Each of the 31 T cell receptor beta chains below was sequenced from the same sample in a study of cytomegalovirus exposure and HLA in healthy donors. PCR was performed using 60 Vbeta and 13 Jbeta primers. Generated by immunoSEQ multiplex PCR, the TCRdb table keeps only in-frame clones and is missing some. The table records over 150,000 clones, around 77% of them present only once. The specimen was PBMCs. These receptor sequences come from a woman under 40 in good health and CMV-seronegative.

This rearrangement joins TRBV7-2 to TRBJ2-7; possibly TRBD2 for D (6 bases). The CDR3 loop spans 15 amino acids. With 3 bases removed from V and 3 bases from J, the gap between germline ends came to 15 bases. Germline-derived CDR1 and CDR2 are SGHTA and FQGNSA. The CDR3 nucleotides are TGTGCCAGCAGCTTCTCTAGCGTGGGGGACTACGAGCAGTACTTC. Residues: CASSFSSVGDYEQYF. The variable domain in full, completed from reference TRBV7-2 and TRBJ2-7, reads GAGVSQSPSNKVTEKGKDVELRCDPISGHTALYWYRQSLGQGLEFLIYFQGNSAPDKSGLPSDRFSAERTGGSVSTLTIQRTQQEDSAVYLCASSFSSVGDYEQYFGPGTRLTVT.

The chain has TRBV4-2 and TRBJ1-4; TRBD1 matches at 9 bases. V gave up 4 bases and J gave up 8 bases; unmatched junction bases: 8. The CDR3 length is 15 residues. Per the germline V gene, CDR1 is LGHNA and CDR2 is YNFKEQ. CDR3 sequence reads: CASSLPGQGEEKLFF. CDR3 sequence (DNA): TGTGCCAGCAGCCTTCCGGGACAGGGAGAGGAAAAACTGTTTTTT.

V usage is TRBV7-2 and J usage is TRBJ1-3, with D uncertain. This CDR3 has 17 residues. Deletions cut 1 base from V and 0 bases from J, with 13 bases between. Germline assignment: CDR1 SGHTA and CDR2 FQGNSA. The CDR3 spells CASSLEPARISGNTIYF. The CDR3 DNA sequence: TGTGCCAGCAGCTTAGAGCCGGCCAGGATCTCTGGAAACACCATATATTTT. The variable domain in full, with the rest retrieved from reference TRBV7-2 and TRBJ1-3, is GAGVSQSPSNKVTEKGKDVELRCDPISGHTALYWYRQSLGQGLEFLIYFQGNSAPDKSGLPSDRFSAERTGGSVSTLTIQRTQQEDSAVYLCASSLEPARISGNTIYFGEGSWLTVV.

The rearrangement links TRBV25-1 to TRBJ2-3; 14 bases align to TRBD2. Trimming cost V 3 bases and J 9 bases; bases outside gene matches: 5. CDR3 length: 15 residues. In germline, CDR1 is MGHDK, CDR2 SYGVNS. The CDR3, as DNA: TGTGCCAGCAGTGAGGGGGGACTAGCGGGGGCCACGCAGTATTTT. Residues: CASSEGGLAGATQYF.

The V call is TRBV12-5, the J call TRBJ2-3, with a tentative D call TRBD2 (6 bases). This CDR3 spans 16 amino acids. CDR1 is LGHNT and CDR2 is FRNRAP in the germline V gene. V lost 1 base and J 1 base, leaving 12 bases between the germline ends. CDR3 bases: TGTGCTAGTGGTTTGGGTCCAGGCGGGGGCACAGATACGCAGTATTTT. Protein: CASGLGPGGGTDTQYF.

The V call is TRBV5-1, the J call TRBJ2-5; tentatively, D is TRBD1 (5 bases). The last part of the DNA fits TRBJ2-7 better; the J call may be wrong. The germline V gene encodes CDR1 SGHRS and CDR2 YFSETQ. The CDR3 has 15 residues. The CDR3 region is CASSLFVRVGYEQYF. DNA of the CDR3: TGCGCCAGCAGCTTGTTTGTCAGGGTTGGCTACGAGCAGTACTTC.

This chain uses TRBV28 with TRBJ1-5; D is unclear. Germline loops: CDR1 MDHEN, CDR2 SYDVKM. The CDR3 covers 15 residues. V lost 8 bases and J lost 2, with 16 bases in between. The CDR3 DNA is TGTGCCAGCCTGAGGAGCCAATCCGGCAATCAGCCCCAGCATTTT. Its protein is CASLRSQSGNQPQHF. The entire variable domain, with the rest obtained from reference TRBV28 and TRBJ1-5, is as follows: DVKVTQSSRYLVKRTGEKVFLECVQDMDHENMFWYRQDPGLGLRLIYFSYDVKMKEKGDIPEGYSVSREKKERFSLILESASTNQTSMYLCASLRSQSGNQPQHFGDGTRLSIL.

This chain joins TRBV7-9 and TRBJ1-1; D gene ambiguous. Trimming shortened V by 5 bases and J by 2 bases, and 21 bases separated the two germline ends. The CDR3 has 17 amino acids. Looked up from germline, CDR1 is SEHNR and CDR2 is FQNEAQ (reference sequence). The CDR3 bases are TGTGCCAGCAGCCCTACACCACATGAGCGATCAAACACTGAAGCTTTCTTT. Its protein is CASSPTPHERSNTEAFF.

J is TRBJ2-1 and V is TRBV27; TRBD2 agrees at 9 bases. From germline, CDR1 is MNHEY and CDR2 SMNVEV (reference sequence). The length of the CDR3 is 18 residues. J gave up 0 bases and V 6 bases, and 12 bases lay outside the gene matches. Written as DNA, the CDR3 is TGTGCCAGCAGCGGCTGGGCGGGGGGGCCTCCCTCCTACAATGAGCAGTTCTTC. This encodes CASSGWAGGPPSYNEQFF.

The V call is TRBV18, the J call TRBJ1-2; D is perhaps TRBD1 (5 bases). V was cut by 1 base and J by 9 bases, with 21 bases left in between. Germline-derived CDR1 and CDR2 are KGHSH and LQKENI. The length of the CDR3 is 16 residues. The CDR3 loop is CASSPQLSGPGGSYTF. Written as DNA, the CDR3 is TGTGCCAGCTCACCACAGTTAAGTGGGCCCGGGGGAAGCTACACCTTC.

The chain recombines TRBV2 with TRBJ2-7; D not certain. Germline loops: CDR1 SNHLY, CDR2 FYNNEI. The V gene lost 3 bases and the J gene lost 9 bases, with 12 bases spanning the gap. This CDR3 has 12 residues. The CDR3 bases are TGTGCCAGCAGTGAGCGGTGGATCCTGCAGTACTTC. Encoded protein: CASSERWILQYF.

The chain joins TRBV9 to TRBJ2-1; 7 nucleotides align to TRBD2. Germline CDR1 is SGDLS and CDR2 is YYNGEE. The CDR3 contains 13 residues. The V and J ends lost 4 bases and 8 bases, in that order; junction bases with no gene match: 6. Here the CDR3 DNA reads TGTGCCAGCAGCCTAAGACTAGCCTATGAGCAGTTCTTC. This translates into CASSLRLAYEQFF.

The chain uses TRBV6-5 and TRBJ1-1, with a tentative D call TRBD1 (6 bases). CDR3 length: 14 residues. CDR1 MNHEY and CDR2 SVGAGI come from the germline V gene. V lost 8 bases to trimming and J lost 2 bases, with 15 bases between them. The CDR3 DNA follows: TGTGCCAGCGTCGGGCGGGGGGCAAACACTGAAGCTTTCTTT. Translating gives CASVGRGANTEAFF.

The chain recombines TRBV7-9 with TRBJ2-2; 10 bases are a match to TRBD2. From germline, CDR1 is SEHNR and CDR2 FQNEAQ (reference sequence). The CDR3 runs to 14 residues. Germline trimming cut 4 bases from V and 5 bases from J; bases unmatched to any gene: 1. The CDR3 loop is CASSSSGGTGELFF. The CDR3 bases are TGTGCCAGCAGCTCTAGCGGGGGTACCGGGGAGCTGTTTTTT. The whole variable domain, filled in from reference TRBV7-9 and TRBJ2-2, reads DTGVSQNPRHKITKRGQNVTFRCDPISEHNRLYWYRQTLGQGPEFLTYFQNEAQLEKSRLLSDRFSAERPKGSFSTLEIQRTEQGDSAMYLCASSSSGGTGELFFGEGSRLTVL.

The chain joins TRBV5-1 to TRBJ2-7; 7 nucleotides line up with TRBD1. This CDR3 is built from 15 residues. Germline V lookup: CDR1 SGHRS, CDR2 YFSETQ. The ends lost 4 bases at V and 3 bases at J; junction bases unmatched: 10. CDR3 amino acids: CASSLSPDRDYEQYF. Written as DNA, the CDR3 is TGCGCCAGCAGCCTTTCTCCAGACAGGGACTACGAGCAGTACTTC. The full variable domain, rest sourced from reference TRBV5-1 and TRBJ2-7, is KAGVTQTPRYLIKTRGQQVTLSCSPISGHRSVSWYQQTPGQGLQFLFEYFSETQRNKGNFPGRFSGRQFSNSRSEMNVSTLELGDSALYLCASSLSPDRDYEQYFGPGTRLTVT.

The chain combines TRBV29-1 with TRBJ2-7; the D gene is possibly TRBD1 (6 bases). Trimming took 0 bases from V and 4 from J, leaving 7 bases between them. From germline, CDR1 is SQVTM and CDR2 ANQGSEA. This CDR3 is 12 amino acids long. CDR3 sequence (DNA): TGCAGCGTTGAAGAGGACAGTTACGAGCAGTACTTC. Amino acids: CSVEEDSYEQYF.

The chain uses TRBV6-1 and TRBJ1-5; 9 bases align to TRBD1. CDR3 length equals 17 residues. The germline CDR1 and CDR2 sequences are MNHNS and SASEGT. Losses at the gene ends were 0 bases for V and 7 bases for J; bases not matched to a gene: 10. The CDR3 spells CASSEAKTGTGLQPQHF. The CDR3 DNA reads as TGTGCCAGCAGTGAAGCAAAAACCGGGACAGGGTTACAGCCCCAGCATTTT.

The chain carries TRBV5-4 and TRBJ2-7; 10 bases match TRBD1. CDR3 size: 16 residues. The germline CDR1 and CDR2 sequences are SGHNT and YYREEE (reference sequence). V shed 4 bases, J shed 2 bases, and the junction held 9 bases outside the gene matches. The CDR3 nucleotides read TGTGCCAGCAGCCAGACGGACAGGGGGACGACCTACGAGCAGTACTTC. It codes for CASSQTDRGTTYEQYF.

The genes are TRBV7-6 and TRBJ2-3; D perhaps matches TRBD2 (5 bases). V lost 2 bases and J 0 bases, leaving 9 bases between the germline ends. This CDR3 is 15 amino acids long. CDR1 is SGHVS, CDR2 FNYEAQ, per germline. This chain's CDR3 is CASSLKRSSTDTQYF. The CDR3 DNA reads TGTGCCAGCAGCTTAAAGCGGTCTAGCACAGATACGCAGTATTTT.

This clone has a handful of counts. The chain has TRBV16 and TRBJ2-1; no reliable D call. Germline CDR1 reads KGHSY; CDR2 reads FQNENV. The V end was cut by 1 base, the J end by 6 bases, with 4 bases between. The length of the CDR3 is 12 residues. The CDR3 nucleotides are TGTGCCAGCAGCCAATTGAGCAATGAGCAGTTCTTC. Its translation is CASSQLSNEQFF. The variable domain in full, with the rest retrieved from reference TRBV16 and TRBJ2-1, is GEEVAQTPKHLVRGEGQKAKLYCAPIKGHSYVFWYQQVLKNEFKFLISFQNENVFDETGMPKERFSAKCLPNSPCSLEIQATKLEDSAVYFCASSQLSNEQFFGPGTRLTVL.

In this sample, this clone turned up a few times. CDR3 DNA sequence: TGTGCCAGCAGTGAATATTTAGGGGGTTTCGGCTACACCTTC. Protein sequence: CASSEYLGGFGYTF. This rearrangement joins TRBV25-1 to TRBJ1-2, with D possibly being TRBD1 (6 bases). With 0 bases removed from V and 8 bases from J, the gap between germline ends came to 13 bases. CDR3 size: 14 residues. Germline loops: CDR1 MGHDK, CDR2 SYGVNS.

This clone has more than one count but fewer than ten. CDR3 in amino acids: CSVEGPGREGSYEQYF. The CDR3 bases are TGCAGCGTTGAAGGGCCCGGGAGGGAGGGCTCCTACGAGCAGTACTTC. The chain couples TRBV29-1 to TRBJ2-7; 8 bases map to TRBD2. Germline-derived CDR1 and CDR2 are SQVTM and ANQGSEA. The CDR3 extends over 16 amino acids. V gave up 1 base and J gave up 0 bases; unmatched junction bases: 8.

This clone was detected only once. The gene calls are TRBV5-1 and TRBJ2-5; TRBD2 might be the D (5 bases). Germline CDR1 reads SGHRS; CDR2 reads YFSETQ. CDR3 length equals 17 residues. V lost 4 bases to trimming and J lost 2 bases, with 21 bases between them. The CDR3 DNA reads TGCGCCAGCAGCAAAAGGCGGGCAGCCACTACTCAAGAGACCCAGTACTTC. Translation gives CASSKRRAATTQETQYF.

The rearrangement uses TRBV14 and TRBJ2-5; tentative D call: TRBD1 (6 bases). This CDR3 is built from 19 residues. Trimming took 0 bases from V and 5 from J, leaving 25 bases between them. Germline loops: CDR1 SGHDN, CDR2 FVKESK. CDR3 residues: CASSQDIATGGEWMETQYF. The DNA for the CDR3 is TGTGCCAGCAGCCAAGATATCGCGACAGGAGGCGAGTGGATGGAGACCCAGTACTTC.

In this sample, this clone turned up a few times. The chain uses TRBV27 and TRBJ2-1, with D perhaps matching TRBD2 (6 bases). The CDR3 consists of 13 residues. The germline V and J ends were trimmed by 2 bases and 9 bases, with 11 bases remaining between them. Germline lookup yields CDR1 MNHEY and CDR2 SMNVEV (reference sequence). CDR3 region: CASSLRRDVEQFF. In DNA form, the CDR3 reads TGTGCCAGCAGTTTACGGCGGGACGTTGAGCAGTTCTTC.

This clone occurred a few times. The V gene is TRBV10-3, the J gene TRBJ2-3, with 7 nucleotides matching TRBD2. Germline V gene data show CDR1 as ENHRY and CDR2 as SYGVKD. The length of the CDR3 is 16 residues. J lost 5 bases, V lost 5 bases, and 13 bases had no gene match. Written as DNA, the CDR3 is TGTGCCATCAGTCCCAGTCTCAGCGGGGTGGGAGATACGCAGTATTTT. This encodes CAISPSLSGVGDTQYF.

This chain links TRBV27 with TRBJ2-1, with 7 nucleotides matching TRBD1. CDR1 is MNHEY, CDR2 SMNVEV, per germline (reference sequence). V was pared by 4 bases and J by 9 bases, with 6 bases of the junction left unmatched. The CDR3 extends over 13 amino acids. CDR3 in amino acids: CASSSSTGVEQFF. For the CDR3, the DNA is TGTGCCAGCAGTTCCTCAACAGGGGTTGAGCAGTTCTTC.

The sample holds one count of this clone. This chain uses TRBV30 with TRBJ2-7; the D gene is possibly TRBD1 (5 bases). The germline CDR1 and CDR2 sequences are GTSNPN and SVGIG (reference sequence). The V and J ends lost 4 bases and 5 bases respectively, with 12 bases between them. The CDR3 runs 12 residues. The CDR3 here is CAWNQGSNEQYF. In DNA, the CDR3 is TGTGCCTGGAACCAGGGTTCCAACGAGCAGTACTTC. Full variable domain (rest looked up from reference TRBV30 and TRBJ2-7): SQTIHQWPATLVQPVGSPLSLECTVEGTSNPNLYWYRQAAGRGLQLLFYSVGIGQISSEVPQNLSASRPQDRQFILSSKKLLLSDSGFYLCAWNQGSNEQYFGPGTRLTVT.

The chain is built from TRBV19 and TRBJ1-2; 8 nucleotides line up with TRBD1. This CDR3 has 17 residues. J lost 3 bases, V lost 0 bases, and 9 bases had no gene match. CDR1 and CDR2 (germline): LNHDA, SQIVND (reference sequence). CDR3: CASSIDRTDRGDYGYTF. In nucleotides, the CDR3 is TGTGCCAGTAGTATAGATCGGACAGACAGGGGAGACTATGGCTACACCTTC. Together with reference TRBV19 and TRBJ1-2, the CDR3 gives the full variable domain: DGGITQSPKYLFRKEGQNVTLSCEQNLNHDAMYWYRQDPGQGLRLIYYSQIVNDFQKGDIAEGYSVSREKKESFPLTVTSAQKNPTAFYLCASSIDRTDRGDYGYTFGSGTRLTVV.

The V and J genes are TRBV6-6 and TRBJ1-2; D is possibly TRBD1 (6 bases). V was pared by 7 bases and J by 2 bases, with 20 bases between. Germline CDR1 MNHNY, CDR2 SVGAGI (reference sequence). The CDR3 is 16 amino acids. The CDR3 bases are TGTGCCAGCAATCCGAGGGGGGGGCTGGTGAACTATGGCTACACCTTC. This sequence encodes CASNPRGGLVNYGYTF.

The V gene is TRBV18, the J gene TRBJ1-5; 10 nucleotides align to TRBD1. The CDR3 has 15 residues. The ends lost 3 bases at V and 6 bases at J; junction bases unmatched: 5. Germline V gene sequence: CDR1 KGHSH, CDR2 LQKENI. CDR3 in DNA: TGTGCCAGCTCACCCTCCGGGACAGGGGTTCAGCCCCAGCATTTT. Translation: CASSPSGTGVQPQHF.